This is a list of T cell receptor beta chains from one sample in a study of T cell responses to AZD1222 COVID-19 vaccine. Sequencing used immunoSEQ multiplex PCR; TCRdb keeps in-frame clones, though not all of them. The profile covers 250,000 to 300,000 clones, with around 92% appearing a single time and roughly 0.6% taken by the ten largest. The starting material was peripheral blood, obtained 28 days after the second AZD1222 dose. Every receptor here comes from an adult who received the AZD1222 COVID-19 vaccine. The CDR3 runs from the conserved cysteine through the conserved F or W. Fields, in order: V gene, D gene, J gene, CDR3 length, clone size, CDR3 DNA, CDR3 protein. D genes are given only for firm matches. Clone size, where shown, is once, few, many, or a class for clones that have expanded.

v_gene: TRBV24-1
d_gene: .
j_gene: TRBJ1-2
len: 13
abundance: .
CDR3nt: TGTGCCACCAGTGGCTCAGGGGTGAATGGCTACACCTTC
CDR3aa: CATSGSGVNGYTF

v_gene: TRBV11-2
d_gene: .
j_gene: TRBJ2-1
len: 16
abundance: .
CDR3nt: TGTGCCAGCAGCTCCTACGTGAGGGGGAGGTACAATGAGCAGTTCTTC
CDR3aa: CASSSYVRGRYNEQFF

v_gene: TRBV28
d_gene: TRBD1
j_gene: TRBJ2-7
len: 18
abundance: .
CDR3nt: TGTGCCAGCAGTTTATTAGGCTTCGGGACAGGCGTATCCTACGAGCAGTACTTC
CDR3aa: CASSLLGFGTGVSYEQYF

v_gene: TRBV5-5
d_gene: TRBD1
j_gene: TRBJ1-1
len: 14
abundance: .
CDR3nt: TGTGCCAGCAGCGGACAGGGGGCAGACACTGAAGCTTTCTTT
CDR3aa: CASSGQGADTEAFF

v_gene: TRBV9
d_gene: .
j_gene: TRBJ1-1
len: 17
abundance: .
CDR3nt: TGTGCCAGCAGCACTAGCAAATTTGGGGCCATGAACACTGAAGCTTTCTTT
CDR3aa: CASSTSKFGAMNTEAFF

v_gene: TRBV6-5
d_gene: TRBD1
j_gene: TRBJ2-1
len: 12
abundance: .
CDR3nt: TGTGCCAGCAGCAACAGGGGACATGAGCAGTTCTTC
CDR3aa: CASSNRGHEQFF

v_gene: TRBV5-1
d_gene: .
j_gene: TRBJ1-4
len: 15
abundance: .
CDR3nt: TGCGCCAGCAAATGGGGACCCGCAACTAATGAAAAACTGTTTTTT
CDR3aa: CASKWGPATNEKLFF

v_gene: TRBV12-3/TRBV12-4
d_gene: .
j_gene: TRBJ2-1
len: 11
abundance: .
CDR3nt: TGTGCCAGCAGTTTAAGAGGGGAGCAGTTCTTC
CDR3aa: CASSLRGEQFF

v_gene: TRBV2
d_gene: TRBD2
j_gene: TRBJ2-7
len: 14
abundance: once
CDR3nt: TGTGCCAGCAGGGGACTAGCGGGGCTCTACGAGCAGTACTTC
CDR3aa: CASRGLAGLYEQYF

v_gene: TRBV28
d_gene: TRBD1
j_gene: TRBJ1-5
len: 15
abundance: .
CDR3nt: TGTGCCAGCAGCCAAGACAGGGGGCTTAGTCAGCCCCAGCATTTT
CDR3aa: CASSQDRGLSQPQHF

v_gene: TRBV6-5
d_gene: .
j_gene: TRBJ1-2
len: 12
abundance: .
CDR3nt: TGTGCCAGCAGGGCAGGCTACTATGGCTACACCTTC
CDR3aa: CASRAGYYGYTF

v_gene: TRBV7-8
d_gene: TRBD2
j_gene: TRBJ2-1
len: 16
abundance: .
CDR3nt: TGTGCCAGCAGCTTACGGAGACTAGCGCAATACAATGAGCAGTTCTTC
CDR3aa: CASSLRRLAQYNEQFF

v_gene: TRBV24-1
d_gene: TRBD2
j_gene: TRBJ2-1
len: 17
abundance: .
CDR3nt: TGTGCCACCAGTGATTACGGGGGAGGGCCTCTAGGGAGTGAGCAGTTCTTC
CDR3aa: CATSDYGGGPLGSEQFF

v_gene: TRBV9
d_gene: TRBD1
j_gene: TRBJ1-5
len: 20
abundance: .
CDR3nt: TGTGCCAGCAGCGTAACGAGGAGGGACAGGGCCCCCGCCTGGTATCAGCCCCAGCATTTT
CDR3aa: CASSVTRRDRAPAWYQPQHF

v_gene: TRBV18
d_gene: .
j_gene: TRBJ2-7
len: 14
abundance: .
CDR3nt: TGTGCCAGCTCACCGGTAGGGAGGTCCTACGAGCAGTACTTC
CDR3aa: CASSPVGRSYEQYF

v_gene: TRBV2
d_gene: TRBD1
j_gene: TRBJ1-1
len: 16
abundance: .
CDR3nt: TGTGCCAGCAGTGAACGCCACAGGGGAATGAACACTGAAGCTTTCTTT
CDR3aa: CASSERHRGMNTEAFF

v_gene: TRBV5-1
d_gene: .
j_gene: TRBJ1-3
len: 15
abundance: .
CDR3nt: TGCGCCAGCAGCCAACCGGGCTCCTCTGGAAACACCATATATTTT
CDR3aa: CASSQPGSSGNTIYF

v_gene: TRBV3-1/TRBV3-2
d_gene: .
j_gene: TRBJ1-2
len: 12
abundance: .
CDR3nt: TGTGCCAGCAGCCAAGGAGACTATGGCTACACCTTC
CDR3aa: CASSQGDYGYTF

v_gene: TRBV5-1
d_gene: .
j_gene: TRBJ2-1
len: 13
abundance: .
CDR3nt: TGCGCCAGCAGCCCACGGGACGGAAGTGAGCAGTTCTTC
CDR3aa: CASSPRDGSEQFF

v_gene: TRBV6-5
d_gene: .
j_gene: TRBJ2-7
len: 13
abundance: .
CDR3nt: TGTGCCAGCAGTTACCGGCAGTACTACGAGCAGTACTTC
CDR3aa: CASSYRQYYEQYF

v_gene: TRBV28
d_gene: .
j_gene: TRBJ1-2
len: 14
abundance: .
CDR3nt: TGTGCCAGCAGTTTATTTCAGGGTGTGGGCGGCTACACCTTC
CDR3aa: CASSLFQGVGGYTF

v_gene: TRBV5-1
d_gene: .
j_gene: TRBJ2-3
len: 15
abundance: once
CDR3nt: TGCGCCAGCAGTACCGGGACACAGGGCACAGATACGCAGTATTTT
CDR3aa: CASSTGTQGTDTQYF

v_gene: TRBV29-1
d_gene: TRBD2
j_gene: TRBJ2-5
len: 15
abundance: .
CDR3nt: TGCAGCGTTTTTACTAGCGGGAGGGCCCCAGAGACCCAGTACTTC
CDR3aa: CSVFTSGRAPETQYF

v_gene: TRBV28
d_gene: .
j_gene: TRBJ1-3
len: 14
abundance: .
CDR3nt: TGTGCCAGCAGCCCGACATCCTCTGGAAACACCATATATTTT
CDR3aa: CASSPTSSGNTIYF

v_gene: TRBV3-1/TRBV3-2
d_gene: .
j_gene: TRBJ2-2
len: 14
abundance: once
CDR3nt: TGTGCCAGCAGCCAAGGCAGTGTGCCCGGGGAGCTGTTTTTT
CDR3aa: CASSQGSVPGELFF

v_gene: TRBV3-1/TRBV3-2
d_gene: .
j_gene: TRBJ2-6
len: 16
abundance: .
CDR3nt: TGTGCCAGCAGCCAAGATCTGGGGGCTGGGGCCAACGTCCTGACTTTC
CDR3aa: CASSQDLGAGANVLTF

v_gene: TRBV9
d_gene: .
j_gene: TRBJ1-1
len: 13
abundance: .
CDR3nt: TGTGCCAGCAGCGTAGAGGAAGGGACTGAAGCTTTCTTT
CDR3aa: CASSVEEGTEAFF

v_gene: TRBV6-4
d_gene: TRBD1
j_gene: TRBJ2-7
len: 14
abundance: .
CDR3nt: TGTGCCAGCAGTGACGACAGGGGAAACTACGAGCAGTACTTC
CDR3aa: CASSDDRGNYEQYF

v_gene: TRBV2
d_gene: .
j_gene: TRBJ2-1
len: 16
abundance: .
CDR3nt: TGTGCCAGCAGTGGGGGTCCTGGGGTCTCCTACAATGAGCAGTTCTTC
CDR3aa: CASSGGPGVSYNEQFF

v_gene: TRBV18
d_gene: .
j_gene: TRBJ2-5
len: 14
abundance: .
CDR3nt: TGTGCCAGCTCACGGCACAGGGCCCAAGAGACCCAGTACTTC
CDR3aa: CASSRHRAQETQYF

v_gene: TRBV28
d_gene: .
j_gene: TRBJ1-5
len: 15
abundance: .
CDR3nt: TGTGCCAGCAGATCGGACCGCCTACCTTATCAGCCCCAGCATTTT
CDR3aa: CASRSDRLPYQPQHF

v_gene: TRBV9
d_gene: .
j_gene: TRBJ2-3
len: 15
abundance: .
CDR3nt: TGTGCCAGCAGCGGCGGACCTGGGGGCACAGATACGCAGTATTTT
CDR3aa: CASSGGPGGTDTQYF

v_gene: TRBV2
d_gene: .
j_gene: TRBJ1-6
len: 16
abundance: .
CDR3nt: TGTGCCAGCAGGGAAAAGATGACGGACTATAATTCACCCCTCCACTTT
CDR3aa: CASREKMTDYNSPLHF

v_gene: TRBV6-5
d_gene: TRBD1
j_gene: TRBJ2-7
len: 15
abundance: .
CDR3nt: TGTGCCAGCAGTTACCGGGACAGGGGGCAAGACGAGCAGTACTTC
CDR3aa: CASSYRDRGQDEQYF

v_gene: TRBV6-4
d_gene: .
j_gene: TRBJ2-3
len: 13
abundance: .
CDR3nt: TGTGCCAGCAGTGTTGAAATGACAGATACGCAGTATTTT
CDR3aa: CASSVEMTDTQYF

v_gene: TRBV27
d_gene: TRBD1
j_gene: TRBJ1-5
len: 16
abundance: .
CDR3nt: TGTGCCAGCAGTCCGTGGACAGGGGACATCAATCAGCCCCAGCATTTT
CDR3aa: CASSPWTGDINQPQHF

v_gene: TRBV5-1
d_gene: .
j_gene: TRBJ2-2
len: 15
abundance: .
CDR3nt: TGCGCCAGCAGCTGGGGAGCGTCGAACACCGGGGAGCTGTTTTTT
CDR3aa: CASSWGASNTGELFF

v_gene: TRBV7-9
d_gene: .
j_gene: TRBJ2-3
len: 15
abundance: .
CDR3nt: TGTGCCAGCAGCTTTCCCGAACTTCAAACAGATACGCAGTATTTT
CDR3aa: CASSFPELQTDTQYF

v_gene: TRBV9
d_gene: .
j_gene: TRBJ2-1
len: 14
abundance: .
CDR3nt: TGTGCCAGCAGCACAGGTACCCTGTCCAATGAGCAGTTCTTC
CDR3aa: CASSTGTLSNEQFF

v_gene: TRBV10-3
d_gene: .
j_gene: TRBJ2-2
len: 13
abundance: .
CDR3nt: TGTGCCATCAGCGGTGCGAACACCGGGGAGCTGTTTTTT
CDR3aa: CAISGANTGELFF

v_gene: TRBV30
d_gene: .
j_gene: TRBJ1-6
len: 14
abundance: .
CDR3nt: TGTGCCTGGAGTGTAGAACAATTAAATTCACCCCTCCACTTT
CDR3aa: CAWSVEQLNSPLHF

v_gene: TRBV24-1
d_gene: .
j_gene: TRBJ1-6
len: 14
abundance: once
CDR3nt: TGTGCCACCAGTGAAGGCTCCTATAATTCACCCCTCCACTTT
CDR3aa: CATSEGSYNSPLHF

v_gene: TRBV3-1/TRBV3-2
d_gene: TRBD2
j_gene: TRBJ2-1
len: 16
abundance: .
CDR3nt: TGTGCCAGCAGCCAAGATAGGGGACTAGCTTACAATGAGCAGTTCTTC
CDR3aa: CASSQDRGLAYNEQFF

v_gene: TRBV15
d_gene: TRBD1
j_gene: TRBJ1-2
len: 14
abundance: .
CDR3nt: TGTGCCACCAGCACTCGACAGGGTGGAAATGGCTACACCTTC
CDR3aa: CATSTRQGGNGYTF

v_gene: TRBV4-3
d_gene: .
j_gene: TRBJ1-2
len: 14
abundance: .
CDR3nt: TGCGCCAGCAGCCCGCAGAGGGGCATCGGTGGCTACACCTTC
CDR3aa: CASSPQRGIGGYTF